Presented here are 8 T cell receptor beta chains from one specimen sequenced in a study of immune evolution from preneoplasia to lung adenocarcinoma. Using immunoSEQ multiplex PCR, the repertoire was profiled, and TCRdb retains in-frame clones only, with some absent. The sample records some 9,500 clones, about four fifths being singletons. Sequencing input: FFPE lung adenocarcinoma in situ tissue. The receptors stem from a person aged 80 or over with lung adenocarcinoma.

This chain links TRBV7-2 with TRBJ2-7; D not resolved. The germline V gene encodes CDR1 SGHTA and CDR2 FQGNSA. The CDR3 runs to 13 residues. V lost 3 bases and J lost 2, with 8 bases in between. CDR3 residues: CASSFGGTYEQYF. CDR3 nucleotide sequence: TGTGCCAGCAGCTTCGGTGGAACCTACGAGCAGTACTTC.

DNA of the CDR3: TGCGCCAGCAGTGGGCCGGGACAGGGAGGGACTGAAGCTTTCTTT. Amino acid sequence: CASSGPGQGGTEAFF. The rearrangement links TRBV10-2 to TRBJ1-1; 9 nucleotides agree with TRBD1. The CDR3 loop spans 15 amino acids. V gave up 4 bases and J gave up 5 bases; unmatched junction bases: 8. Germline lookup yields CDR1 WSHSY and CDR2 SAAADI.

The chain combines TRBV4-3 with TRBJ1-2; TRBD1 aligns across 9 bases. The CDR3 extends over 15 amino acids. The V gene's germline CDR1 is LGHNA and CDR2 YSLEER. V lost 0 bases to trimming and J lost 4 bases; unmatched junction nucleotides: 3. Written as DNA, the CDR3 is TGCGCCAGCAGCCAAGAGGGACAGGGTAGCTATGGCTACACCTTC. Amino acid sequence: CASSQEGQGSYGYTF.

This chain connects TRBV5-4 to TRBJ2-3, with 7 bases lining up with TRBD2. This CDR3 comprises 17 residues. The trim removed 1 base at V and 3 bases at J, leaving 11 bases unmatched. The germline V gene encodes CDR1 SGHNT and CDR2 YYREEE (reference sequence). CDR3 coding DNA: TGTGCCAGCAGCTTGCCCATAGGCGGGGGTGGGACAGATACGCAGTATTTT. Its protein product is CASSLPIGGGGTDTQYF.

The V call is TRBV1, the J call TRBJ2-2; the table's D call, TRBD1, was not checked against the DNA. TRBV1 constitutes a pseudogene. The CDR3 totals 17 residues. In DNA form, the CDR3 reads TGCACCAGCAGCCAATCCCCGGGACAGGGTTGCACCGGGGAGCTGTTTTTT. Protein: CTSSQSPGQGCTGELFF.

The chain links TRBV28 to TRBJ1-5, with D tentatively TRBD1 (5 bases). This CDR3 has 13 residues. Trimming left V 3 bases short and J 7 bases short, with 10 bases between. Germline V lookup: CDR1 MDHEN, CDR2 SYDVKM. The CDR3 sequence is CASSFSGYQPQHF. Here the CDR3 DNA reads TGTGCCAGCAGTTTCTCAGGGTACCAGCCCCAGCATTTT.

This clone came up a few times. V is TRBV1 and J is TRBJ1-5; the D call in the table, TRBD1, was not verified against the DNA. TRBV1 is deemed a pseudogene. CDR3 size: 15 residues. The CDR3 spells CTSSQDYRGTQPQHF. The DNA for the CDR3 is TGCACCAGCAGCCAAGATTACAGGGGGACTCAGCCCCAGCATTTT.

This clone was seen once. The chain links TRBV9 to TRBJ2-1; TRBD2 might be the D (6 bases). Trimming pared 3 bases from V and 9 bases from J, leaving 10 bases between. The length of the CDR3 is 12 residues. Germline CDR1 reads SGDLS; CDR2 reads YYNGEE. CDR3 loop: CASSGSSAEQFF. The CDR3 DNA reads TGTGCCAGCAGCGGATCTAGCGCTGAGCAGTTCTTC.